Below, 31 T cell receptor beta chains from the same sample are listed, as sequenced in a study of T cell repertoires in cytomegalovirus infection. One entry per CDR3 protein, called by TCRdb with MiXCR from the reads. This table has more than 500,000 distinct CDR3 sequences, about 15% appearing once. The sample taken for sequencing was CD8+ T cells from PBMCs. These TCRs come from a human donor in good health (CMV status not recorded). Some clones in this sample may be carry-over from other donors' samples.

This clonotype was counted many times. The chain is built from TRBV7-8 and TRBJ2-1, with D tentatively TRBD1 or TRBD2 (6 bases each). V was clipped by 5 bases and J by 2 bases, with 16 bases between them. The germline CDR1 and CDR2 sequences are SGHVS and FQNEAQ. The CDR3 totals 16 residues. The chain's CDR3 is CASSLMSGAAYNEQFF. The CDR3, as DNA: TGTGCCAGCAGCCTAATGTCGGGGGCTGCCTACAATGAGCAGTTCTTC.

This clonotype turned up a few times. The CDR3 coding sequence is TGTGCCAGCAGCTTGGTCGCGGAGGTTGGGGTTTCGTACAATGAGCAGTTCTTC. The encoded protein is CASSLVAEVGVSYNEQFF. The chain recombines TRBV5-6 with TRBJ2-1, with D tentatively TRBD2 (5 bases). The CDR3 runs to 18 residues. CDR1 and CDR2 from the germline V gene are SGHDT and YYEEEE. Deletions cut 0 bases from V and 4 bases from J, with 20 bases between.

This clonotype was observed a few times. V is TRBV7-9 and J is TRBJ1-4; possible D gene TRBD1, 5 bases. Germline V gene sequence: CDR1 SEHNR, CDR2 FQNEAQ (reference sequence). Trimming stripped 5 bases from V and 8 bases from J, with 24 bases between. This CDR3 is 17 amino acids long. DNA for the CDR3: TGTGCCAGCAGCAGTAGGATCAGGGACGGCGTCGGCGAAAAACTGTTTTTT. Its translation: CASSSRIRDGVGEKLFF.

In its sample, this clonotype was seen many times. The rearrangement links TRBV7-9 to TRBJ1-5, with no clear D. The CDR3 sequence is 16 residues long. Germline V gene sequence: CDR1 SEHNR, CDR2 FQNEAQ (reference sequence). Trimming stripped 2 bases from V and 2 bases from J, with 13 bases between. CDR3: CASSLNVLDGNQPQHF. The CDR3 DNA is TGTGCCAGCAGCTTAAATGTATTGGATGGCAATCAGCCCCAGCATTTT.

In its sample, this clonotype was seen a few times. V gene TRBV27 combines with J gene TRBJ2-1, with D possibly being TRBD1 (7 bases). The germline gives CDR1 MNHEY, CDR2 SMNVEV (reference sequence). Between the trimmed V and J ends, which lost 1 base and 7 bases, there was a span of 14 bases. This CDR3 has 15 amino acids. This chain's CDR3 is CASSLLLEGANEQFF. CDR3 coding DNA: TGTGCCAGCAGTTTATTATTGGAGGGGGCGAATGAGCAGTTCTTC.

This clonotype was detected ten times or more. The chain recombines TRBV20-1 with TRBJ2-7; 11 bases are shared with TRBD2. Germline loops: CDR1 DFQATT, CDR2 SNEGSKA (reference sequence). CDR3 length equals 13 residues. V gave up 3 bases and J gave up 3 bases; unmatched junction bases: 1. The DNA of the CDR3 is TGCAGTGCTAGGGGACTAGCGGTCTACGAGCAGTACTTC. As protein: CSARGLAVYEQYF.

The V call is TRBV9, the J call TRBJ2-2; 10 nucleotides line up with TRBD1. The CDR3 is 16 residues long. Trimming at V came to 4 bases and at J to 4 bases, leaving 7 bases not matched to a gene. Germline lookup yields CDR1 SGDLS and CDR2 YYNGEE. The CDR3 DNA follows: TGTGCCAGCAGCCAAACCGGGACAGGGGTCACCGGGGAGCTGTTTTTT. Protein product: CASSQTGTGVTGELFF.

This clonotype came up many times. CDR3 DNA sequence: TGTGCCAGCAGCTTAATTAGGACTAGCTCCTACAATGAGCAGTTCTTC. The encoded protein is CASSLIRTSSYNEQFF. The chain employs TRBV7-3 and TRBJ2-1, with 7 bases identical to TRBD2. The CDR3 sequence is 16 residues long. In germline, CDR1 is SGHTA, CDR2 FQGTGA. V trimming: 1 base; J trimming: 0 bases; junction bases outside the gene matches: 3. Looking up the rest from reference TRBV7-3 and TRBJ2-1 gives the full variable domain: GAGVSQTPSNKVTEKGKYVELRCDPISGHTALYWYRQSLGQGPEFLIYFQGTGAADDSGLPNDRFFAVRPEGSVSTLKIQRTERGDSAVYLCASSLIRTSSYNEQFFGPGTRLTVL.

V is TRBV6-5 and J is TRBJ2-3; 9 nucleotides line up with TRBD1. The junction had 4 bases not matched to a gene; V was cut back by 7 bases and J by 2 bases. Germline CDR1 is MNHEY and CDR2 is SVGAGI. There are 14 residues in the CDR3. CDR3 DNA sequence: TGTGCCAGCACAGACAGGGGGTCCACAGATACGCAGTATTTT. It specifies CASTDRGSTDTQYF.

The chain has TRBV7-2 and TRBJ2-7; D possibly corresponds to TRBD2 (6 bases). V lost 5 bases, J lost 5 bases, and 13 bases lay in between. The germline gives CDR1 SGHTA, CDR2 FQGNSA. The CDR3 spans 13 residues. The CDR3 protein is CASSAEGVHEQYF. CDR3 DNA sequence: TGTGCCAGCAGCGCGGAGGGAGTACACGAGCAGTACTTC.

This clonotype appeared many times. The chain couples TRBV24-1 to TRBJ2-7; a weak D match, TRBD2 (5 bases). The CDR3 is 11 amino acids. Germline V CDR1 and CDR2: KGHDR, SFDVKD. V was pared by 5 bases and J by 4 bases, with 5 bases between. The CDR3 here is CATSGGYEQYF. DNA for the CDR3: TGTGCCACCAGTGGCGGGTACGAGCAGTACTTC.

This clonotype was detected ten times or more. This chain uses TRBV7-6 with TRBJ2-7; no definite D call. Germline CDR1 reads SGHVS; CDR2 reads FNYEAQ. This CDR3 has 15 amino acids. V lost 5 bases, J lost 1 base, and 15 bases lay in between. This CDR3 reads CASSPVWGASYEQYF. For the CDR3, the DNA is TGTGCCAGCAGCCCGGTGTGGGGTGCTTCCTACGAGCAGTACTTC.

This clonotype was counted many times. V usage is TRBV12-3 or TRBV12-4 and J usage is TRBJ2-4; a weak D match, TRBD2 (5 bases). This CDR3 is built from 14 residues. The V and J ends lost 7 bases and 1 base respectively, with 11 bases between them. Written as DNA, the CDR3 is TGTGCCAGCACCGTAGCGCTCGCCAAAAACATTCAGTACTTC. Translation: CASTVALAKNIQYF.

The chain uses TRBV29-1 and TRBJ2-2; a possible D gene is TRBD2 (5 bases). CDR3 length: 11 amino acids. The germline V gene has CDR1 SQVTM and CDR2 ANQGSEA. Trimming stripped 7 bases from V and 6 bases from J, with 9 bases between. The chain's CDR3 is CSADSAGELFF. The DNA for the CDR3 is TGCAGCGCGGACTCGGCCGGGGAGCTGTTTTTT.

This clonotype was recorded a few times. The chain employs TRBV20-1 and TRBJ2-7; D might be TRBD1 or TRBD2, each matching 5 bases. Germline V gives CDR1 DFQATT, CDR2 SNEGSKA (reference sequence). Trimming stripped 2 bases from V and 6 bases from J, with 11 bases between. The CDR3 spans 12 residues. CDR3 nucleotide sequence: TGCAGTGCTAGAAGACGGGACGTCGAGCAGTACTTC. It encodes CSARRRDVEQYF.

The chain recombines TRBV19 with TRBJ2-1; 11 nucleotides line up with TRBD2. The V gene end was trimmed by 4 bases and the J gene end by 4 bases; junction bases not matched to a gene: 0. Per germline, CDR1 LNHDA and CDR2 SQIVND (reference sequence). This CDR3 has 14 residues. The CDR3 region has the DNA TGTGCCAGTAGTACTAGCGGGAGGTACAATGAGCAGTTCTTC. This gives the protein CASSTSGRYNEQFF.

This clonotype was detected ten times or more. This sequence joins TRBV7-8 and TRBJ2-1, with 11 bases identical to TRBD2. The germline gives CDR1 SGHVS, CDR2 FQNEAQ. The CDR3 is 15 amino acids. V dropped 5 bases and J dropped 8; count of bases not matched to a gene: 8. In DNA, the CDR3 is TGTGCCAGCAGCAGTACTAGCGGGAGAAGGGATGAGCAGTTCTTC. It codes for CASSSTSGRRDEQFF.

The gene calls are TRBV7-9 and TRBJ2-3; a weak D match, TRBD2 (6 bases). Germline CDR1 is SEHNR and CDR2 is FQNEAQ (reference sequence). The CDR3 covers 15 residues. V lost 4 bases to trimming and J lost 2 bases, with 13 bases between them. The CDR3 loop reads CASSSAEGSTDTQYF. CDR3 DNA: TGTGCCAGCAGCTCGGCGGAGGGATCCACAGATACGCAGTATTTT.

Many counts were recorded for this clonotype. This chain's CDR3 is CASSRGQGAGNTIYF. The CDR3 DNA reads TGTGCCAGCAGCCGAGGACAGGGCGCTGGAAACACCATATATTTT. The chain is built from TRBV7-6 and TRBJ1-3, with 8 bases fitting TRBD1. Germline V CDR1 and CDR2: SGHVS, FNYEAQ. This CDR3 is 15 amino acids long. V gave up 5 bases and J gave up 2 bases; unmatched junction bases: 5.

This clonotype was recorded many times. V gene TRBV10-3 combines with J gene TRBJ1-1; 7 bases map to TRBD1. The CDR3 consists of 14 residues. Germline V lookup: CDR1 ENHRY, CDR2 SYGVKD. J lost 0 bases, V lost 10 bases, and 8 bases had no gene match. The CDR3 here is CATITGDMNTEAFF. The CDR3 coding sequence is TGTGCCACGATTACAGGGGACATGAACACTGAAGCTTTCTTT.

This clonotype was picked up many times. In DNA form, the CDR3 reads TGCAGCCCGAGGATCCGAGGACCGAGCTCCTACGAGCAGTACTTC. It yields the protein CSPRIRGPSSYEQYF. This chain uses TRBV29-1 with TRBJ2-7; D unclear. This CDR3 has 15 residues. CDR1 SQVTM and CDR2 ANQGSEA come from the germline V gene. V gave up 8 bases and J gave up 0 bases, with 20 bases separating them.

This clonotype was detected a few times. The CDR3 DNA is TGTGCCAGTAGTATAGCTGCAGGTACCACTGAAGCTTTCTTT. Protein sequence: CASSIAAGTTEAFF. This chain links TRBV19 with TRBJ1-1; D is unclear. The CDR3 runs to 14 residues. Germline CDR1 is LNHDA and CDR2 is SQIVND (reference sequence). Between the trimmed V and J ends, which lost 1 base and 4 bases, there was a span of 10 bases.

About this clonotype: A much larger clone is a single base away; this may be a read error. In this CDR3 the conserved last residue, phenylalanine or tryptophan, is missing, so a read error is likely. This chain uses TRBV12-3 or TRBV12-4 with TRBJ2-7, with a weak D call TRBD2 (6 bases). Trimming removed 2 bases at V and 6 bases at J, with 11 bases between. This CDR3 has 13 amino acids. The CDR3 bases are TGTGCCAGCAGTTTACAGGGCGGGATCGAGCAGTACTTA. It is translated as CASSLQGGIEQYL.

This chain uses TRBV7-9 with TRBJ2-3; 9 bases line up with TRBD1. Germline trimming cut 2 bases from V and 2 bases from J; bases unmatched to any gene: 2. CDR1 and CDR2 (germline): SEHNR, FQNEAQ (reference sequence). The CDR3 runs to 15 residues. The CDR3 sequence: CASSLWDRVTDTQYF. CDR3 bases: TGTGCCAGCAGCTTATGGGACAGGGTCACAGATACGCAGTATTTT.

The chain carries TRBV2 and TRBJ1-1; TRBD1 matches at 10 bases. The CDR3 has 18 amino acids. The J segment lost 2 bases and the V segment lost 4 bases, leaving 13 bases of the junction unmatched. Germline V gives CDR1 SNHLY, CDR2 FYNNEI. CDR3 loop: CASSALTGGDPLNTEAFF. The CDR3 coding sequence is TGTGCCAGCAGTGCGCTGACAGGGGGCGATCCCTTAAACACTGAAGCTTTCTTT.

In its sample, this clonotype was seen once. A much larger clone sits a single nucleotide away, making a read error possible. The gene calls are TRBV28 and TRBJ2-1, with TRBD1 as a possible D gene (5 bases). The CDR3 is made up of 17 amino acids. V shed 3 bases and J shed 1 base, with 16 bases lying between them. Germline V gives CDR1 MDHEN, CDR2 SYDVKM. This CDR3 is CASSLFGHGYSYNEQFF. The CDR3 nucleotides read TGTGCCAGCAGTTTGTTTGGACATGGCTATTCCTACAATGAGCAGTTCTTC.

This clonotype was recorded many times. V is TRBV6-1 and J is TRBJ2-3; D not resolved. CDR1 and CDR2 from the germline V gene are MNHNS and SASEGT. V was shortened by 5 bases and J by 3 bases, with 18 bases between the two germline ends. The CDR3 runs 16 residues. The CDR3 sequence: CASSYNGRQSTDTQYF. The CDR3 nucleotides are TGTGCCAGCAGTTATAATGGCAGGCAGTCGACAGATACGCAGTATTTT.

This clonotype was counted ten times or more. V gene TRBV27 combines with J gene TRBJ2-7; no clear D gene. Trimming pared 6 bases from V and 1 base from J, leaving 10 bases between. This CDR3 is 13 amino acids long. Germline loops: CDR1 MNHEY, CDR2 SMNVEV (reference sequence). CDR3 in DNA: TGTGCCAGCAGCTTACAGCGATCCTACGAGCAGTACTTC. It translates to CASSLQRSYEQYF.

A few counts support this clonotype. The J gene is TRBJ2-7, the V gene TRBV20-1; 11 positions agree with TRBD2. The CDR3 loop spans 15 amino acids. Germline CDR1 reads DFQATT; CDR2 reads SNEGSKA (reference sequence). V was clipped by 6 bases and J by 1 base; unmatched bases: 8. The CDR3, as DNA: TGCAGTGCCGAAGGCCTAGCGGGAGGTTCCTACGAGCAGTACTTC. It specifies CSAEGLAGGSYEQYF.

Ten or more counts support this clonotype. The chain combines TRBV4-1 with TRBJ1-2; 10 bases match TRBD1. The germline V gene encodes CDR1 MGHRA and CDR2 YSYEKL. J lost 6 bases, V lost 4 bases, and 2 bases had no gene match. The length of the CDR3 is 13 residues. Here the CDR3 DNA reads TGCGCCAGCAGCCGGGGACAGGGGAATGGCTACACCTTC. This translates into CASSRGQGNGYTF.

The rearrangement joins TRBV27 to TRBJ2-2; 11 nucleotides match TRBD1. V was clipped by 3 bases and J by 6 bases; unmatched bases: 3. Germline V gene lookup returns CDR1 MNHEY and CDR2 SMNVEV (reference sequence). CDR3 size: 15 residues. The CDR3 reads CASSFGQGASGELFF. The CDR3 region has the DNA TGTGCCAGCAGTTTCGGACAGGGGGCGTCCGGGGAGCTGTTTTTT.